A selection of T cell receptor beta chains follows, all from one sample in a study of shared clonotypes between healthy human individuals. Measured with immunoSEQ multiplex PCR; TCRdb has only the in-frame clones, and not every one. The repertoire has over 700,000 clones, around 70% of them found once; the top ten carry 1.8%. The sequencing sample was made of memory CD4+ T cells sorted from blood. The origin of the receptors is a woman between 25 and 40 years old in good health. Each CDR3 is given with its conserved first and last residue. The order of the fields is clone size, D gene, J gene, V gene, CDR3 protein, CDR3 DNA. The D gene is left open where the match is weak. Only some rows state a clone size, as once, few, many or a class for expanded clones.

.,.,TRBJ2-3,TRBV15,CATSRGESGRPDTQYF,TGTGCCACCAGCAGAGGGGAGAGCGGCAGACCAGATACGCAGTATTTT
once,.,TRBJ1-5,TRBV30,CAWSEGGGYQPQHF,TGTGCCTGGAGTGAAGGGGGGGGGTATCAGCCCCAGCATTTT
.,.,TRBJ1-3,TRBV25-1,CASSDPRSGNTIYF,TGTGCCAGCAGTGATCCGCGCTCTGGAAACACCATATATTTT
.,TRBD1,TRBJ1-3,TRBV7-8,CASSWDRVKNTIYF,TGTGCCAGCAGCTGGGACAGGGTAAAGAACACCATATATTTT
once,.,TRBJ1-4,TRBV5-1,CASSLSGTNEKLFF,TGCGCCAGCAGCTTGTCGGGAACTAATGAAAAACTGTTTTTT
.,.,TRBJ1-2,TRBV7-9,CASSSNPYGYTF,TGTGCCAGCAGCTCGAACCCCTATGGCTACACCTTC
.,.,TRBJ2-7,TRBV7-9,CASSLVFTGSVQYF,TGTGCCAGCAGCTTAGTATTCACAGGGTCGGTGCAGTACTTC
.,.,TRBJ2-1,TRBV5-1,CASSDQVKDYNEQFF,TGCGCCAGCAGCGACCAGGTTAAGGACTACAATGAGCAGTTCTTC
.,.,TRBJ1-5,TRBV6-5,CASSQGAGQPQHF,TGTGCCAGTAGTCAGGGTGCTGGTCAGCCCCAGCATTTT
.,.,TRBJ2-7,TRBV7-9,CASSLVGLSYEQYF,TGTGCCAGCAGCTTAGTAGGCCTTTCCTACGAGCAGTACTTC
.,.,TRBJ2-7,TRBV11-2,CASSPPSYEQYF,TGTGCCAGCAGCCCTCCCAGTTACGAGCAGTACTTC
.,.,TRBJ2-2,TRBV5-1,CASIGTENTGELFF,TGCGCCAGCATTGGGACCGAGAACACCGGGGAGCTGTTTTTT
.,.,TRBJ1-2,TRBV13,CASRSRDDYGYTF,TGTGCCAGCAGATCCAGGGACGACTATGGCTACACCTTC
.,TRBD1,TRBJ2-7,TRBV19,CASSARQGARYF,TGTGCCAGTAGTGCGAGACAGGGGGCCCGGTACTTC
once,.,TRBJ1-2,TRBV7-9,CASSSTIGAAGYTF,TGTGCCAGCAGCTCGACGATCGGGGCTGCTGGCTACACCTTC
.,.,TRBJ2-7,TRBV28,CASIRGLSYEQYF,TGTGCCAGCATCCGGGGGTTGAGCTACGAGCAGTACTTC
once,.,TRBJ1-2,TRBV9,CASSVEGRGSSGYTF,TGTGCCAGCAGCGTAGAGGGGCGAGGGTCCAGTGGCTACACCTTC
.,.,TRBJ2-3,TRBV28,CASSSPRELATDTQYF,TGTGCCAGCAGTAGTCCTAGGGAATTAGCCACAGATACGCAGTATTTT
few,.,TRBJ2-3,TRBV25-1,CASSSGTLSTDTQYF,TGTGCCAGCAGCTCCGGGACACTTAGCACAGATACGCAGTATTTT
.,.,TRBJ2-1,TRBV7-8,CASSLAGGQYNEQFF,TGTGCCAGCAGCTTAGCCGGAGGACAGTACAATGAGCAGTTCTTC
.,.,TRBJ2-7,TRBV11-2,CASSLDRPSYEQYF,TGTGCCAGCAGCTTAGATCGGCCCTCCTACGAGCAGTACTTC
.,.,TRBJ1-4,TRBV29-1,CSVVNRGNEKLFF,TGCAGCGTCGTAAACCGGGGGAATGAAAAACTGTTTTTT
few,TRBD2,TRBJ2-7,TRBV5-1,CASSFRSGGYEQYF,TGCGCCAGCAGCTTCCGTAGCGGGGGGTACGAGCAGTACTTC
.,TRBD2,TRBJ2-5,TRBV5-1,CASSSKTSGWDGTQYF,TGCGCCAGCAGCTCCAAGACTAGCGGGTGGGATGGGACCCAGTACTTC
.,.,TRBJ1-5,TRBV2,CASSEFRQYNQPQHF,TGTGCCAGCAGTGAATTTAGGCAGTACAATCAGCCCCAGCATTTT
.,TRBD1,TRBJ1-2,TRBV2,CASSDREIGGYTF,TGTGCCAGCAGCGACAGGGAGATCGGAGGCTACACCTTC